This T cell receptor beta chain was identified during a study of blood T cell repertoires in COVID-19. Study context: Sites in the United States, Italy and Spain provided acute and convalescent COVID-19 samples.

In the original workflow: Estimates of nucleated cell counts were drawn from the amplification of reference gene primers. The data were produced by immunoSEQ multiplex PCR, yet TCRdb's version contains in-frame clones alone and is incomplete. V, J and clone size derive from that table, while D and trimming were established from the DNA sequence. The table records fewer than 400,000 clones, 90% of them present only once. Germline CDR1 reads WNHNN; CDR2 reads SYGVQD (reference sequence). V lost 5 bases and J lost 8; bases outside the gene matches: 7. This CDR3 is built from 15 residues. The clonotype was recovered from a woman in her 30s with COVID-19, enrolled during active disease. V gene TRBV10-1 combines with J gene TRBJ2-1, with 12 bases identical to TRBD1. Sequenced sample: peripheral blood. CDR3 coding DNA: TGCGCCAGCAGTCCCCCCGGGACAGGGGGCGATGAGCAGTTCTTC. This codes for CASSPPGTGGDEQFF.